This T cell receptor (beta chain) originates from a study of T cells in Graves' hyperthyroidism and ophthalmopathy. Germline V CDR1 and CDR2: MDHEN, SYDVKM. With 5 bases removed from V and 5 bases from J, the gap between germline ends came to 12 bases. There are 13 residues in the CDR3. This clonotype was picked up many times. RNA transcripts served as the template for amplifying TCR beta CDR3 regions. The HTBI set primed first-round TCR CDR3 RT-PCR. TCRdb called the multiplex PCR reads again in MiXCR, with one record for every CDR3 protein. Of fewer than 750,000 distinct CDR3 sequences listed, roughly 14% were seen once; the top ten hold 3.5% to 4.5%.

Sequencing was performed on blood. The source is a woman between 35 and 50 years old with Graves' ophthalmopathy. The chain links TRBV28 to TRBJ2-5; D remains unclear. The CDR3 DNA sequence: TGTGCCAGCAGTGGCCCTATGGTGGAGACCCAGTACTTC. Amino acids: CASSGPMVETQYF. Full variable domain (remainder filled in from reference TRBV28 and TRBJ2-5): DVKVTQSSRYLVKRTGEKVFLECVQDMDHENMFWYRQDPGLGLRLIYFSYDVKMKEKGDIPEGYSVSREKKERFSLILESASTNQTSMYLCASSGPMVETQYFGPGTRLLVL.